This T cell receptor beta chain was identified in a study of cytomegalovirus exposure and HLA in healthy donors. The study's findings and limits: Overall, under 200 TCR beta chains were annotated as cytomegalovirus-associated.

Regarding this clone: Its matching antigen is unknown.

CDR3 size: 15 residues. With 1 base removed from V and 7 bases from J, the gap between germline ends came to 14 bases. Germline V gene data show CDR1 as SNHLY and CDR2 as FYNNEI. A multiplex PCR was run with 60 Vbeta primers and 13 Jbeta primers. The method was immunoSEQ multiplex PCR; TCRdb's version includes in-frame clones alone and lacks a portion of them. The table shows 150,000 or so clones, with over 75% occurring only once. Each donor's status was that of a healthy bone marrow donor. The source material was PBMCs. The rearrangement links TRBV2 to TRBJ1-5; perhaps TRBD1 as D (5 bases). This clonotype was obtained from a middle-aged man in good health and CMV-seropositive. In DNA form, the CDR3 reads TGTGCCAGCAGTGAAGGGAGGGCAGCAGGGCAGCCCCAGCATTTT. Translated, it gives CASSEGRAAGQPQHF. Full variable domain (outside the CDR3, taken from reference TRBV2 and TRBJ1-5): EPEVTQTPSHQVTQMGQEVILRCVPISNHLYFYWYRQILGQKVEFLVSFYNNEISEKSEIFDDQFSVERPDGSNFTLKIRSTKLEDSAMYFCASSEGRAAGQPQHFGDGTRLSIL.